This TCR beta chain was captured by sequencing in a study of control samples from healthy donors and cancer patients. Clones were read by immunoSEQ multiplex PCR, and TCRdb kept only the in-frame ones, dropping some. This table holds about 69,000 clones, more than 75% found once. Germline V gene data show CDR1 as ENHRY and CDR2 as SYGVKD. V shed 5 bases, J shed 1 base, and the junction held 7 bases outside the gene matches. This CDR3 comprises 16 residues. The rearrangement joins TRBV10-3 to TRBJ2-2; the match to TRBD1 covers 7 bases. This TCR was sampled from a woman between 50 and 59 years old with lung cancer. The sample was PBMCs. The CDR3 here is CAISNTGQMNTGELFF. In nucleotides, the CDR3 is TGTGCCATCAGTAATACGGGACAGATGAACACCGGGGAGCTGTTTTTT.